Listed here are 3 T cell receptor beta chains from one sample, sequenced in a study of blood T cell repertoires in COVID-19. Produced via immunoSEQ multiplex PCR; TCRdb's table is partial and in-frame only. The profile shows more than 30,000 clones, around 86% of them singletons. Material for sequencing was peripheral blood. The receptors come from a man in his 60s with active COVID-19.

V gene TRBV2 combines with J gene TRBJ2-5; perhaps TRBD2 as D (5 bases). V was cut by 7 bases and J by 4 bases, with 16 bases left in between. Looked up from germline, CDR1 is SNHLY and CDR2 is FYNNEI. This CDR3 contains 14 residues. In DNA, the CDR3 is TGTGCCAGCACTGAGGCCGGGAAATTAGAGACCCAGTACTTC. Protein sequence: CASTEAGKLETQYF.

This clone was counted once. This chain uses TRBV5-1 with TRBJ2-1, with TRBD2 identical over 9 bases. CDR1 and CDR2 (germline): SGHRS, YFSETQ. This CDR3 has 15 residues. The trim removed 5 bases at V and 1 base at J, leaving 4 bases unmatched. The CDR3 DNA is TGCGCCAGCAGGGTAGCGGGAGCGTCCTACAATGAGCAGTTCTTC. Protein product: CASRVAGASYNEQFF. The whole variable domain, remainder taken from reference TRBV5-1 and TRBJ2-1, is KAGVTQTPRYLIKTRGQQVTLSCSPISGHRSVSWYQQTPGQGLQFLFEYFSETQRNKGNFPGRFSGRQFSNSRSEMNVSTLELGDSALYLCASRVAGASYNEQFFGPGTRLTVL.

The chain uses TRBV28 and TRBJ2-3; 7 positions match TRBD1. After removal of 6 bases from V and 1 base from J, the junction contained 16 bases not matched to a gene. The germline V gene has CDR1 MDHEN and CDR2 SYDVKM. There are 18 residues in the CDR3. CDR3 nucleotides: TGTGCCAGCAGCCAAGGGACAGATACGTTTGGTGGCACAGATACGCAGTATTTT. It codes for CASSQGTDTFGGTDTQYF. The full variable domain, completed using reference TRBV28 and TRBJ2-3, is DVKVTQSSRYLVKRTGEKVFLECVQDMDHENMFWYRQDPGLGLRLIYFSYDVKMKEKGDIPEGYSVSREKKERFSLILESASTNQTSMYLCASSQGTDTFGGTDTQYFGPGTRLTVL.